These 8 T cell receptor beta chains were sequenced from one sample in a study of T-cell memory formation after mild COVID-19. In TCRdb, the 5' RACE reads were re-called with MiXCR into one record per CDR3 protein. The sample has 350,000 to 450,000 distinct CDR3 sequences, about 20% seen once. Sample: PBMCs or a T cell subset sorted from them (not recorded which). The receptors originated from an adult woman who had mild COVID-19 (a few samples of this study predate the infection). Cell type and time point are not known.

The gene calls are TRBV6-6 and TRBJ1-2; D unresolved. Trimming removed 6 bases at V and 7 bases at J, with 12 bases between. CDR3 size: 12 residues. Germline CDR1 MNHNY, CDR2 SVGAGI (reference sequence). The CDR3, as DNA: TGTGCCAGCAGCCAGGACTCGGGTGGCTACACCTTC. Amino acid sequence: CASSQDSGGYTF.

The V gene is TRBV7-3, the J gene TRBJ1-2, with D tentatively TRBD1 (5 bases). Germline V gene data show CDR1 as SGHTA and CDR2 as FQGTGA. The CDR3 totals 13 residues. V lost 2 bases and J lost 8, with 12 bases in between. This CDR3 is CASSLSREGGYTF. For the CDR3, the DNA is TGTGCCAGCAGCTTATCCAGGGAAGGAGGCTACACCTTC.

The chain employs TRBV12-3 or TRBV12-4 and TRBJ2-7; D is ambiguous. The CDR3 is 13 residues long. The germline V and J ends were trimmed by 2 bases and 6 bases, with 11 bases remaining between them. Here the CDR3 reads CASSLSARPEQYF. The CDR3 DNA reads TGTGCCAGCAGTTTATCCGCCCGGCCCGAGCAGTACTTC.

There are a few counts of this clonotype. The rearrangement uses TRBV6-1 and TRBJ1-6; D perhaps matches TRBD1 (5 bases). Germline values: CDR1 MNHNS, CDR2 SASEGT. CDR3 size: 15 residues. V lost 2 bases, J lost 6 bases, and 11 bases lay in between. The CDR3 DNA reads as TGTGCCAGCAGTGAACAGGGATTGGGTAATTCACCCCTCCACTTT. This gives the protein CASSEQGLGNSPLHF.

The CDR3 nucleotides read TGTGCCAGCAGCGTCGGGACTAGCGGGGGGGCCGTTTACGAGCAGTACTTC. Translation: CASSVGTSGGAVYEQYF. The chain employs TRBV9 and TRBJ2-7; 16 bases agree with TRBD2. This CDR3 spans 17 amino acids. From germline, CDR1 is SGDLS and CDR2 YYNGEE. The V and J ends lost 2 bases and 4 bases, in that order; junction bases with no gene match: 6. Supplemented by reference TRBV9 and TRBJ2-7, the full variable domain reads DSGVTQTPKHLITATGQRVTLRCSPRSGDLSVYWYQQSLDQGLQFLIQYYNGEERAKGNILERFSAQQFPDLHSELNLSSLELGDSALYFCASSVGTSGGAVYEQYFGPGTRLTVT.

This clonotype has a handful of counts. The V and J genes are TRBV20-1 and TRBJ1-1; 8 bases align to TRBD1. Per the germline V gene, CDR1 is DFQATT and CDR2 is SNEGSKA (reference sequence). The CDR3 runs to 16 residues. V was pared by 2 bases and J by 4 bases, with 12 bases of the junction left unmatched. DNA for the CDR3: TGCAGTGCTAGACTCTTGGGTCAGGGGGCAAGCACTGAAGCTTTCTTT. The encoded protein is CSARLLGQGASTEAFF.

The chain has TRBV9 and TRBJ2-2; D is unresolved. Germline CDR1 SGDLS, CDR2 YYNGEE. This CDR3 spans 11 amino acids. V lost 3 bases and J lost 5, with 2 bases in between. The CDR3 region is CASSATGELFF. In nucleotides, the CDR3 is TGTGCCAGCAGCGCTACCGGGGAGCTGTTTTTT.

The rearrangement links TRBV10-3 to TRBJ2-5; 8 nucleotides line up with TRBD1. The CDR3 consists of 14 residues. In germline, CDR1 is ENHRY, CDR2 SYGVKD. With 4 bases clipped from V and 3 bases from J, the junction kept 4 bases outside the gene matches. The CDR3 DNA sequence: TGTGCCATCAGTGGAGCGACAGGGGAAGAGACCCAGTACTTC. Residues: CAISGATGEETQYF.